Listed below are T cell receptor beta chains from one sample, sequenced in a study of T cells in tuberculosis. Assay used: immunoSEQ multiplex PCR; TCRdb lists only in-frame clones, some missing. The sample includes 30,000 to 40,000 clones, approximately 90% of them seen just once. Sequenced sample: PBMCs. These receptors were collected from a donor aged 10 to 29 with latent tuberculosis or without tuberculosis infection. The CDR3 runs from the conserved cysteine through the conserved F or W. Each record gives: V gene, D gene, clone size, J gene, CDR3 DNA, CDR3 protein. The D gene is left open where the match is weak. Rows give clone size only sometimes, using once, few, many, or a class for an expanded clone.

V: TRBV25-1; D: TRBD1; size: NA; J: TRBJ1-1; DNA: TGTGCCAGCAGTCCCCTAAGGACAGGGGAGACTGAAGCTTTCTTT; CDR3: CASSPLRTGETEAFF
V: TRBV19; D: TRBD1; size: NA; J: TRBJ1-1; DNA: TGTGCCGGCGGGTGGGGCAGGGGGGAACATGAAGCTTTCTTT; CDR3: CAGGWGRGEHEAFF
V: TRBV2; D: TRBD1; size: NA; J: TRBJ1-6; DNA: TGTGCCAGCAGTGAGATTGAGGGCGGAGGGGGCACGGCCCCCCGCTTT; CDR3: CASSEIEGGGGTAPRF
V: TRBV5-1; D: NA; size: NA; J: TRBJ1-4; DNA: TGCGCCAGCAGCCCCGGGGGGGGTAATGAAAAACTGTTTTTT; CDR3: CASSPGGGNEKLFF
V: TRBV7-6; D: TRBD1; size: NA; J: TRBJ2-7; DNA: TGTGCCAGCAGCTTCGGGACAGGGCAGGCCTACGAGCAGTACTTC; CDR3: CASSFGTGQAYEQYF
V: TRBV5-6; D: NA; size: once; J: TRBJ1-4; DNA: TGTGCCAGCAGCGCGGGGGAAAAACTGTTTTTT; CDR3: CASSAGEKLFF
V: TRBV7-2; D: TRBD2; size: NA; J: TRBJ2-7; DNA: TGTGCCAGCAGCAACCCCGGGGGGGAGCAGTACTTC; CDR3: CASSNPGGEQYF
V: TRBV5-5; D: TRBD1; size: NA; J: TRBJ2-7; DNA: TGTGCCAGCAGTCCGACAGGGTACGAGCAGTACTTC; CDR3: CASSPTGYEQYF
V: TRBV27; D: NA; size: once; J: TRBJ2-7; DNA: TGTGCCAGCAGTATTGTGAATAGCTACGAGCAGTACTTC; CDR3: CASSIVNSYEQYF
V: TRBV15; D: NA; size: NA; J: TRBJ1-3; DNA: TGTGCCACCAGCAGACAAAGCGGGACGACTGGAAACACCATATATTTT; CDR3: CATSRQSGTTGNTIYF
V: TRBV12-5; D: TRBD2; size: NA; J: TRBJ2-1; DNA: TGTGCTAGTGGTTTGGTTTTAGCGGGAGCCCCTAATGAGCAGTTCTTC; CDR3: CASGLVLAGAPNEQFF
V: TRBV28; D: TRBD2; size: NA; J: TRBJ2-7; DNA: TGTGCCAGCAGTTCCGGGGGGTACGAGCAGTACTTC; CDR3: CASSSGGYEQYF
V: TRBV27; D: NA; size: NA; J: TRBJ1-5; DNA: TGTGCCAGCAGTTTTGGGGTAGGGGGTGATCAGCCCCAGCATTTT; CDR3: CASSFGVGGDQPQHF
V: TRBV2; D: NA; size: NA; J: TRBJ2-5; DNA: TGTGCCAGCAGTGAAGGCCGGGATTCTATTCAAGAGACCCAGTACTTC; CDR3: CASSEGRDSIQETQYF
V: TRBV19; D: NA; size: NA; J: TRBJ1-4; DNA: TGTGCCAGTAGTCCTCGGACGGGGGCAACTAATGAAAAACTGTTTTTT; CDR3: CASSPRTGATNEKLFF
V: TRBV9; D: NA; size: NA; J: TRBJ1-1; DNA: TGTGCCAGCAGCAAATCCTCGCCGGGGGGGAGGGACACTGAAGCTTTCTTT; CDR3: CASSKSSPGGRDTEAFF
V: TRBV23-1; D: NA; size: NA; J: TRBJ1-5; DNA: TGCGCAGCCCGGACAGATATATCTTATAGCAATCAGCCCCAGCATTTT; CDR3: CAARTDISYSNQPQHF
V: TRBV7-2; D: TRBD2; size: NA; J: TRBJ2-1; DNA: TGTGCCAGCAGCTTATCGGGGGGGCTGCCGGGCAATGAGCAGTTCTTC; CDR3: CASSLSGGLPGNEQFF
V: TRBV6-5; D: TRBD2; size: NA; J: TRBJ2-1; DNA: TGTGCCAGCAGTTACCGGGAGGGTGGCGGGGCGAAGTTCTTC; CDR3: CASSYREGGGAKFF
V: TRBV28; D: NA; size: NA; J: TRBJ1-4; DNA: TGTGCCAGCAGTTGGGCACCCTCTAATGAAAAACTGTTTTTT; CDR3: CASSWAPSNEKLFF
V: TRBV5-8; D: NA; size: NA; J: TRBJ2-5; DNA: TGTGCCAGCAGCTTTCGTTTGGGGGCAGAGCGAGAGACCCAGTACTTC; CDR3: CASSFRLGAERETQYF
V: TRBV4-3; D: TRBD1; size: NA; J: TRBJ2-7; DNA: TGCGCCAGCAGCCACTCGACAGGGGGTAACGAGCAGTACTTC; CDR3: CASSHSTGGNEQYF
V: TRBV11-2; D: NA; size: NA; J: TRBJ2-7; DNA: TGTGCCAGCAGCCAGGGGTCCTACGAGCAGTACTTC; CDR3: CASSQGSYEQYF
V: TRBV6-6; D: TRBD1; size: NA; J: TRBJ1-2; DNA: TGTGCCAGCAGTTATAGGACAGGGGGACACTATGGCTACACCTTC; CDR3: CASSYRTGGHYGYTF
V: TRBV5-6; D: NA; size: NA; J: TRBJ2-2; DNA: TGTGCCAGCAGCTTACAGGAAACCGGGGAGCTGTTTTTT; CDR3: CASSLQETGELFF
V: TRBV7-6; D: TRBD2; size: NA; J: TRBJ2-5; DNA: TGTGCCAGCACCCCGGGGGGGCTAATCGAGACCCAGTACTTC; CDR3: CASTPGGLIETQYF
V: TRBV18; D: NA; size: NA; J: TRBJ2-1; DNA: TGTGCCAGCTCTCCGGTACTATACAATGAGCAGTTCTTC; CDR3: CASSPVLYNEQFF
V: TRBV11-2; D: TRBD2; size: once; J: TRBJ2-7; DNA: TGTGCCAGCAGCTTACCTTGGGGTAGCGGGATGGGCGAGCAGTACTTC; CDR3: CASSLPWGSGMGEQYF
V: TRBV5-4; D: TRBD2; size: NA; J: TRBJ2-3; DNA: TGTGCCAGCAGCCGAGCGGGAGGAAGCACAGATACGCAGTATTTT; CDR3: CASSRAGGSTDTQYF
V: TRBV5-1; D: TRBD2; size: NA; J: TRBJ2-1; DNA: TGCGCCAGCAGCAATGGACTAGCTGAGAATGAGCAGTTCTTC; CDR3: CASSNGLAENEQFF
V: TRBV28; D: TRBD1; size: NA; J: TRBJ1-2; DNA: TGTGCCAGCAGCTCTCCGGGACAGATTGGCTACACCTTC; CDR3: CASSSPGQIGYTF
V: TRBV29-1; D: NA; size: NA; J: TRBJ1-1; DNA: TGCAGCGTCCCGATAGGAGAGGACACTGAAGCTTTCTTT; CDR3: CSVPIGEDTEAFF
V: TRBV2; D: TRBD2; size: NA; J: TRBJ2-6; DNA: TGTGCCAGCAGTCGAGCATTGGGAGGGTCTGGGGCCAACGTCCTGACTTTC; CDR3: CASSRALGGSGANVLTF
V: TRBV27; D: TRBD1; size: NA; J: TRBJ1-1; DNA: TGTGCCAGCAGTAGAAGACAGGGGCTCACTGAAGCTTCCTTT; CDR3: CASSRRQGLTEASF
V: TRBV15; D: NA; size: NA; J: TRBJ1-4; DNA: TGTGCCACCAGCAGGGATACGGGCGGGAACGAAAAACTGTTTTTT; CDR3: CATSRDTGGNEKLFF
V: TRBV4-2; D: NA; size: NA; J: TRBJ2-2; DNA: TGTGCCAGCAGCCAAGATGGGCAGGGAAACACCGGGGAGCTGTTTTTT; CDR3: CASSQDGQGNTGELFF
V: TRBV11-2; D: TRBD2; size: NA; J: TRBJ2-5; DNA: TGTGCCAGCAGCTCAACGAGCGGGGGGGCGAGCGAGACCCAGTACTTC; CDR3: CASSSTSGGASETQYF
V: TRBV4-2; D: TRBD2; size: NA; J: TRBJ2-3; DNA: TGTGCCAGCAGCCAAGCCCCCCAAGCGGGAGGCACAGATACGCAGTATTTT; CDR3: CASSQAPQAGGTDTQYF
V: TRBV5-1; D: NA; size: NA; J: TRBJ2-7; DNA: TGCGCCAGCAGCTTGGAAACAGGACCCCTCGCCTACGAGCAGTACTTC; CDR3: CASSLETGPLAYEQYF
V: TRBV4-1; D: TRBD1; size: NA; J: TRBJ1-1; DNA: TGCGCCAGCAGCCGTACGACAGGGGAAGCTTTCTTT; CDR3: CASSRTTGEAFF
V: TRBV19; D: NA; size: NA; J: TRBJ2-2; DNA: TGTGCCAGTGGGAGGAACACCGGGGAGCTGTTTTTT; CDR3: CASGRNTGELFF
V: TRBV28; D: TRBD1; size: NA; J: TRBJ1-6; DNA: TGTGCCAGCAGTTCCCGACAGGGGTATTCACCCCTCCACTTT; CDR3: CASSSRQGYSPLHF
V: TRBV7-8; D: TRBD2; size: NA; J: TRBJ2-7; DNA: TGTGCCAGCAGCTTATCGGGAGGCCCCTACGAGCAGTACTTC; CDR3: CASSLSGGPYEQYF
V: TRBV9; D: NA; size: once; J: TRBJ1-1; DNA: TGTGCCAGCACGCCCAGGGGAACGAACACTGAAGCTTTCTTT; CDR3: CASTPRGTNTEAFF
V: TRBV19; D: NA; size: NA; J: TRBJ2-7; DNA: TGTGCCAGTAGTCCCCGAAGTGATCGCCTACCCCACGAGCAGTACTTC; CDR3: CASSPRSDRLPHEQYF
V: TRBV4-1; D: NA; size: NA; J: TRBJ2-3; DNA: TGCGCCAGCAGCCAAGATCAGGACAGAGGGAAGAGAGATACGCAGTATTTT; CDR3: CASSQDQDRGKRDTQYF
V: TRBV4-3; D: NA; size: NA; J: TRBJ2-5; DNA: TGCGCCAGCAGCCAAGATCCTCCTAGGGGGGAGGGGGAGACCCAGTACTTC; CDR3: CASSQDPPRGEGETQYF